The rows below give T cell receptor beta chains drawn from one sample of a study of cytomegalovirus exposure and HLA in healthy donors. Libraries were prepared by immunoSEQ multiplex PCR; TCRdb keeps only in-frame clonotypes and omits some of them. The sample consists of 100,000 to 150,000 clones, about 78% of them appearing once. The sequenced sample was PBMCs. The source is a human donor in good health. Each CDR3 is given with its conserved first and last residue. D genes are given only for firm matches. Clone size, where shown, is once, few, many, or a class for clones that have expanded.

size	V	J	D	DNA	CDR3
-	TRBV7-9	TRBJ2-5	-	TGTGCCAGCTCTAGCCAAGAGACCCAGTACTTC	CASSSQETQYF
-	TRBV7-2	TRBJ2-3	TRBD2	TGTGCCAGCAGCTCAGGACTAGCGGGAGGGCCGTCAGATACGCAGTATTTT	CASSSGLAGGPSDTQYF
-	TRBV18	TRBJ2-1	-	TGTGCCAGCTCTCCAACCGCGGGGAACCGCAATGAGCAGTTCTTC	CASSPTAGNRNEQFF
few	TRBV7-9	TRBJ2-1	TRBD2	TGTGCCAGCAGCTTACTAGCGGGGGGGTCCGATGAGCAGTTCTTC	CASSLLAGGSDEQFF
-	TRBV15	TRBJ2-3	TRBD2	TGTGCCACCAGCAGACTACCGGGACTAGCGGTAGATACGCAGTATTTT	CATSRLPGLAVDTQYF
-	TRBV5-1	TRBJ2-3	TRBD1	TGCGCCAGCAGCCTTGGGACAGGGGGCAGCACAGATACGCAGTATTTT	CASSLGTGGSTDTQYF
-	TRBV28	TRBJ1-4	TRBD1	TGTGCCACCCGGACAGGGTCGACGACTAATGAAAAACTGTTTTTT	CATRTGSTTNEKLFF
-	TRBV7-9	TRBJ1-6	-	TGTTCCAGCAGCTCCACAGGGATAGGGAATTCACCCCTCCACTTT	CSSSSTGIGNSPLHF
-	TRBV5-6	TRBJ1-4	-	TGTGCCAGCAGCCTGGGGACACCTGAAAAACTGTTTTTT	CASSLGTPEKLFF
-	TRBV7-8	TRBJ2-7	-	TGTGCCAGCAGCCAAAGACGGGGGATTGGGGAGCAGTACTTC	CASSQRRGIGEQYF
-	TRBV18	TRBJ2-1	-	TGTGCCAGCTCACCAACCGGGGGTCGGAGCTCCTACAATGAGCAGTTCTTC	CASSPTGGRSSYNEQFF
-	TRBV5-5	TRBJ1-1	-	TGTGCCAGCGGGCAGGGGACGGGCACTGAAGCTTTCTTT	CASGQGTGTEAFF
-	TRBV30	TRBJ2-3	-	TGTGCCTGGAGTCCTATCGCGACTAGAAGCACAGATACGCAGTATTTT	CAWSPIATRSTDTQYF
-	TRBV19	TRBJ1-1	TRBD1	TGTGCCATCGGGACAGGGAGAACTGAAGCTTTCTTT	CAIGTGRTEAFF
-	TRBV25-1	TRBJ2-7	-	TGTGCCAGCAGTGAGCCCAGGGTTCCCGGCGACGAGCAGTACTTC	CASSEPRVPGDEQYF
few	TRBV27	TRBJ2-7	TRBD1	TGTGCCACCCGGCGGGGACAGGGTGGGGGCGAGCAGTACTTC	CATRRGQGGGEQYF
few	TRBV27	TRBJ1-1	-	TGTGCCAGCAGTTATGCGGTCACTGAAGCTTTCTTT	CASSYAVTEAFF
-	TRBV20-1	TRBJ2-5	-	TGCAGTGCTAGAAAGCGTGAGACCCAGTACTTC	CSARKRETQYF
-	TRBV5-6	TRBJ2-7	TRBD2	TGTGCCAGCAGCTTGGAGTCGGGCCTAGCGGGAGCGCAGTACTTC	CASSLESGLAGAQYF
few	TRBV29-1	TRBJ2-1	TRBD2	TGCAGCGGAACCACCGGGACTAGCGGGCCTGGAGGTTCCTACAATGAGCAGTTCTTC	CSGTTGTSGPGGSYNEQFF
-	TRBV28	TRBJ2-7	TRBD2	TGTGCCAGCAGTTTTTCCGGGAGACAGGGAAGACTAGCGGGAGCAAGTTACGAGCAGTACTTC	CASSFSGRQGRLAGASYEQYF
-	TRBV9	TRBJ2-1	-	TGTGCCAGCGGGGCAGGGTACAATGAGCAGTTCTTC	CASGAGYNEQFF